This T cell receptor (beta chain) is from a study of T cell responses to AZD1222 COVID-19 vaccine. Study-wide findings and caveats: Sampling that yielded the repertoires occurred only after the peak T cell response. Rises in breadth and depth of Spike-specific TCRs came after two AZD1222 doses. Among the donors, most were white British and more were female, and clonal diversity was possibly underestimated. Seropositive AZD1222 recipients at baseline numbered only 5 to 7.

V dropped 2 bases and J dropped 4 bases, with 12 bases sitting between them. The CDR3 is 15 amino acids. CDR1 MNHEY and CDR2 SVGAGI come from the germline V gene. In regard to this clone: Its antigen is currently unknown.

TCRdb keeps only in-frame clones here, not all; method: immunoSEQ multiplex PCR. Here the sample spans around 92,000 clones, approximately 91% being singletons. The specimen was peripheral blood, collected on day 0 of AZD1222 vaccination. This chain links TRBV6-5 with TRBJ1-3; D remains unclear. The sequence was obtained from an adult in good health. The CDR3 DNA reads TGTGCCAGCAGTTACAACAACAGATGGGGAAACACCATATATTTT. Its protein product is CASSYNNRWGNTIYF.